This T cell receptor (beta chain) was profiled in a study of blood T cell repertoires in COVID-19. Only in-frame clones appear in the TCRdb table, and some are missing; sequencing was by immunoSEQ multiplex PCR. The table lists around 290,000 clones, more than 75% of them singletons. This clonotype originated in a woman in her sixties in a cohort exposed to, infected with or recovered from COVID-19 (not recorded which). Material: PBMCs or T cells enriched from blood (not recorded which).

The CDR3 is CASSYPQAPLHF. The CDR3 nucleotides are TGTGCCAGCAGCTACCCCCAGGCGCCCCTCCACTTT. The chain carries TRBV27 and TRBJ1-6; no firm D call. Germline V gene lookup returns CDR1 MNHEY and CDR2 SMNVEV (reference sequence). The ends were cut back, 6 bases at V and 13 bases at J, with 13 bases in the middle. The CDR3 has 12 residues.